These 16 T cell receptor beta chains originate from one sample sequenced in a study of technical replicates of blood from a handful of donors. Clones were read by immunoSEQ multiplex PCR, and TCRdb kept only the in-frame ones, dropping some. The sample yields 100,000 or so clones, 95% to 96% seen once. The sample consisted of T cells isolated from PBMCs. The receptors were gathered from a human donor in good health.

The V and J genes are TRBV7-2 and TRBJ2-1, with D tentatively TRBD1 (6 bases). From germline, CDR1 is SGHTA and CDR2 FQGNSA. Trimming pared 0 bases from V and 8 bases from J, leaving 17 bases between. The CDR3 sequence is 16 residues long. CDR3 region: CASSLALKAGGDEQFF. The CDR3 DNA reads as TGTGCCAGCAGCTTAGCGCTAAAGGCTGGGGGCGATGAGCAGTTCTTC. The full variable domain, rest sourced from reference TRBV7-2 and TRBJ2-1, is GAGVSQSPSNKVTEKGKDVELRCDPISGHTALYWYRQSLGQGLEFLIYFQGNSAPDKSGLPSDRFSAERTGGSVSTLTIQRTQQEDSAVYLCASSLALKAGGDEQFFGPGTRLTVL.

This rearrangement joins TRBV11-3 to TRBJ2-1; D remains unclear. Germline V lookup: CDR1 SGHNT, CDR2 YENEEA. The length of the CDR3 is 18 residues. V lost 4 bases, J lost 0 bases, and 19 bases lay in between. DNA of the CDR3: TGTGCCAGCAGCTCCCATTGGAGCCGGCGGAGCTCCTACAATGAGCAGTTCTTC. Protein sequence: CASSSHWSRRSSYNEQFF.

This chain uses TRBV2 with TRBJ2-5, with 7 bases aligning to TRBD1. The DNA matches TRBJ2-7 better at its end, which makes the J call doubtful. The CDR3 runs 16 residues. Per germline, CDR1 SNHLY and CDR2 FYNNEI. CDR3 sequence (DNA): TGTGCCAGCAGTCCCACACTAAGACAGGGTTCCTACGAGCAGTACTTC. Its translation is CASSPTLRQGSYEQYF.

CDR3 DNA: TGTGCCAGCAGCTTGGGACGGGGGGCTAGGGAGACCCAGTACTTC. Translation gives CASSLGRGARETQYF. The chain is built from TRBV5-4 and TRBJ2-5, with D perhaps matching TRBD2 (7 bases). V lost 0 bases and J 5 bases, leaving 14 bases between the germline ends. This CDR3 spans 15 amino acids. CDR1 and CDR2 from the germline V gene are SGHNT and YYREEE (reference sequence). The full variable domain, completed using reference TRBV5-4 and TRBJ2-5, is ETGVTQSPTHLIKTRGQQVTLRCSSQSGHNTVSWYQQALGQGPQFIFQYYREEENGRGNFPPRFSGLQFPNYSSELNVNALELDDSALYLCASSLGRGARETQYFGPGTRLLVL.

This CDR3 is CATSELAGVLEEQFF. In DNA form, the CDR3 reads TGTGCCACCTCGGAGCTAGCGGGGGTTTTAGAAGAGCAGTTCTTC. The J gene is TRBJ2-1, the V gene TRBV2, with 10 bases fitting TRBD2. The CDR3 has 15 residues. The germline V gene encodes CDR1 SNHLY and CDR2 FYNNEI. The V segment lost 10 bases and the J segment 10 bases; nucleotides outside the gene matches: 16.

This chain uses TRBV27 with TRBJ1-2, with D maybe TRBD1 (5 bases). The V gene lost 5 bases and the J gene lost 1 base, with 11 bases spanning the gap. Germline V gene lookup returns CDR1 MNHEY and CDR2 SMNVEV (reference sequence). This CDR3 is 14 amino acids long. This CDR3 is CASSPDSFNYGYTF. The CDR3 region has the DNA TGTGCCAGCAGTCCCGACAGTTTTAACTATGGCTACACCTTC.

V usage is TRBV4-1 and J usage is TRBJ1-2; a weak D match, TRBD1 (6 bases). From germline, CDR1 is MGHRA and CDR2 YSYEKL. The CDR3 has 12 amino acids. Trimming took 4 bases from V and 6 from J, leaving 9 bases between them. The CDR3 sequence is CASSPRGDGYTF. CDR3 DNA: TGCGCCAGCAGCCCCAGGGGTGATGGCTACACCTTC.

The CDR3 DNA sequence: TGTGCCAGCAGGTGGAAGGGACAAGCCGAAAAGGAGGCTTTCTTT. This gives the protein CASRWKGQAEKEAFF. This rearrangement joins TRBV7-9 to TRBJ1-1; weak D call: TRBD1 (6 bases). Deletions cut 6 bases from V and 11 bases from J, with 25 bases between. The germline gives CDR1 SEHNR, CDR2 FQNEAQ (reference sequence). The CDR3 has 15 residues. The entire variable domain, with the rest obtained from reference TRBV7-9 and TRBJ1-1, is as follows: DTGVSQNPRHKITKRGQNVTFRCDPISEHNRLYWYRQTLGQGPEFLTYFQNEAQLEKSRLLSDRFSAERPKGSFSTLEIQRTEQGDSAMYLCASRWKGQAEKEAFFGQGTRLTVV.

J is TRBJ1-2 and V is TRBV9; tentatively, D is TRBD1 (6 bases). Germline-derived CDR1 and CDR2 are SGDLS and YYNGEE. CDR3 length: 15 amino acids. The V end lost 0 bases, the J end lost 6 bases, and 15 bases lay between the germline ends. The CDR3 loop is CASSVGSGGADGYTF. The CDR3 coding sequence is TGTGCCAGCAGCGTAGGGTCTGGGGGCGCGGATGGCTACACCTTC.

This clone has more than one count but fewer than ten. The chain combines TRBV2 with TRBJ1-2; TRBD1 matches 7 bases. There are 13 residues in the CDR3. The V gene's germline CDR1 is SNHLY and CDR2 FYNNEI. Trimming cost V 6 bases and J 7 bases; bases outside gene matches: 8. CDR3 loop: CASSSRQGSGYTF. In DNA, the CDR3 is TGTGCCAGCAGCTCAAGACAGGGCTCTGGCTACACCTTC.

The rearrangement links TRBV2 to TRBJ2-2; 10 bases match TRBD2. Germline assignment: CDR1 SNHLY and CDR2 FYNNEI. This CDR3 has 17 residues. V was clipped by 6 bases and J by 7 bases; unmatched bases: 14. The CDR3 DNA reads as TGTGCCAGCAGCCGCGGACTAGCGGCAGGCCATGGCGGGGAGCTGTTTTTT. Its protein is CASSRGLAAGHGGELFF.

The chain combines TRBV28 with TRBJ1-5; a possible D gene is TRBD1 (6 bases). The CDR3 is made up of 13 amino acids. Germline assignment: CDR1 MDHEN and CDR2 SYDVKM. In DNA, the CDR3 is TGTTATGCGGGGGGCCATAGCAATCAGCCCCAGCATTTT. Its protein is CYAGGHSNQPQHF.

The rearrangement links TRBV27 to TRBJ1-4; TRBD1 agrees at 7 bases. CDR1 is MNHEY, CDR2 SMNVEV, per germline (reference sequence). The trim removed 6 bases at V and 5 bases at J, leaving 3 bases unmatched. This CDR3 spans 13 amino acids. CDR3 DNA sequence: TGTGCCAGCAGAACCAGGGGGAATGAAAAACTGTTTTTT. It yields the protein CASRTRGNEKLFF. Full variable domain (remainder filled in from reference TRBV27 and TRBJ1-4): EAQVTQNPRYLITVTGKKLTVTCSQNMNHEYMSWYRQDPGLGLRQIYYSMNVEVTDKGDVPEGYKVSRKEKRNFPLILESPSPNQTSLYFCASRTRGNEKLFFGSGTQLSVL.

This rearrangement joins TRBV19 to TRBJ2-5; D is ambiguous. The V end lost 5 bases, the J end lost 4 bases, and 11 bases lay between the germline ends. Germline CDR1 LNHDA, CDR2 SQIVND (reference sequence). The CDR3 runs 13 residues. CDR3 in amino acids: CASSPRVAETQYF. The DNA for the CDR3 is TGTGCCAGTAGTCCCCGGGTAGCAGAGACCCAGTACTTC.

This clone was picked up one time. V is TRBV9 and J is TRBJ2-2, with 11 positions matching TRBD2. Germline-derived CDR1 and CDR2 are SGDLS and YYNGEE. V shed 1 base and J 6 bases; nucleotides not matched to a gene: 5. The CDR3 consists of 16 residues. CDR3 nucleotide sequence: TGTGCCAGCAGCGTAATCGGTAGCGGGGGGGCCGGGGAGCTGTTTTTT. Protein sequence: CASSVIGSGGAGELFF.

The chain links TRBV2 to TRBJ2-7; a possible D gene is TRBD1 (5 bases). V shed 1 base and J shed 3 bases, with 7 bases lying between them. From germline, CDR1 is SNHLY and CDR2 FYNNEI. The CDR3 contains 13 residues. For the CDR3, the DNA is TGTGCCAGCAGTGAAGGACAGCGCTACGAGCAGTACTTC. This codes for CASSEGQRYEQYF.